This is a list of T cell receptor beta chains from one sample in a study of T cell responses to AZD1222 COVID-19 vaccine. The data were produced by immunoSEQ multiplex PCR, yet TCRdb's version contains in-frame clones alone and is incomplete. The sample has approximately 120,000 clones; around 92% are singletons. The starting material was peripheral blood, obtained on day 0 of AZD1222 vaccination. These receptors were collected from an adult in good health. Both conserved end residues are part of each CDR3. D genes are given only for firm matches. Clone size is shown for a subset of rows, as once, few, many or a class of expanded clone.

d_call | j_call | v_call | clone_size | cdr3_aa | cdr3_nt
- | TRBJ2-7 | TRBV10-3 | - | CAIRSEKGGYEQYF | TGTGCCATCAGAAGCGAGAAAGGGGGTTACGAGCAGTACTTC
- | TRBJ2-1 | TRBV3-1/TRBV3-2 | - | CASSQPLKWGRGANNEQFF | TGTGCCAGCAGCCAACCACTGAAGTGGGGTAGGGGCGCGAACAATGAGCAGTTCTTC
TRBD1 | TRBJ2-7 | TRBV19 | - | CASSTRGQGGSSYEQYF | TGTGCCAGTAGTACTCGAGGACAGGGAGGTTCCTCCTACGAGCAGTACTTC
- | TRBJ1-3 | TRBV7-2 | - | CASSLGRTNSGNTIYF | TGTGCCAGCAGCTTAGGACGGACGAACTCTGGAAACACCATATATTTT
- | TRBJ1-6 | TRBV9 | - | CASSVRDMSSYNSPLHF | TGTGCCAGCAGCGTCCGGGACATGAGCTCCTATAATTCACCCCTCCACTTT
- | TRBJ2-7 | TRBV7-3 | - | CASSPQGGGALWEQYF | TGTGCCAGCAGCCCCCAAGGAGGGGGCGCATTGTGGGAGCAGTACTTC
TRBD1 | TRBJ1-1 | TRBV18 | - | CASSPPPRQGDRATEAFF | TGTGCCAGCTCACCCCCACCACGGCAGGGCGACAGGGCGACTGAAGCTTTCTTT
TRBD2 | TRBJ2-7 | TRBV4-1 | - | CASSQDGTSGRPLEQYF | TGCGCCAGCAGCCAAGATGGGACTAGCGGGAGGCCACTCGAGCAGTACTTC
- | TRBJ1-1 | TRBV20-1 | - | CSTSLFENTEAFF | TGCAGTACTAGTCTCTTCGAGAACACTGAAGCTTTCTTT
TRBD1 | TRBJ2-5 | TRBV28 | - | CASSLGGQGARAQYF | TGTGCCAGCAGTTTAGGGGGCCAGGGGGCCCGGGCCCAGTACTTC
TRBD2 | TRBJ2-3 | TRBV9 | - | CASSVVGGGPPDTQYF | TGTGCCAGCAGCGTAGTTGGGGGAGGGCCCCCAGATACGCAGTATTTT
TRBD1 | TRBJ1-2 | TRBV3-1/TRBV3-2 | - | CASSQVPGGGYGYTF | TGTGCCAGCAGCCAGGTGCCAGGGGGCGGGTATGGCTACACCTTC
- | TRBJ2-3 | TRBV12-5 | - | CASAQGSTDTQYF | TGTGCTAGTGCCCAGGGCAGCACAGATACGCAGTATTTT
- | TRBJ2-1 | TRBV5-1 | - | CASSSGTEQFF | TGCGCCAGCAGCTCCGGGACCGAGCAGTTCTTC
TRBD1 | TRBJ1-2 | TRBV11-1 | - | CASSPRTGANYGYTF | TGTGCCAGCAGCCCCAGGACAGGAGCCAACTATGGCTACACCTTC
- | TRBJ2-7 | TRBV27 | - | CASSLASRYEQYF | TGTGCCAGCAGTTTGGCTAGCCGATACGAGCAGTACTTC
TRBD1 | TRBJ1-6 | TRBV19 | - | CASRIRTGENSPLHF | TGTGCCAGTAGGATAAGGACAGGGGAGAATTCACCCCTCCACTTT
TRBD2 | TRBJ2-1 | TRBV7-3 | - | CASSPGTSGYNEQFF | TGTGCCAGCAGCCCTGGGACTAGTGGCTACAATGAGCAGTTCTTC
TRBD2 | TRBJ2-7 | TRBV7-2 | - | CASSSGPSGDYEQYF | TGTGCCAGCAGCTCCGGCCCTAGCGGAGATTACGAGCAGTACTTC
- | TRBJ2-2 | TRBV5-1 | - | CASSLAQAANTGELFF | TGCGCCAGCAGCTTGGCCCAAGCGGCGAACACCGGGGAGCTGTTTTTT
- | TRBJ2-3 | TRBV9 | - | CASSVDSTDTQYF | TGTGCCAGCAGCGTAGATAGCACAGATACGCAGTATTTT
- | TRBJ1-2 | TRBV19 | - | CASSIPTQARNYGYTF | TGTGCCAGTAGTATACCGACCCAAGCGAGAAACTATGGCTACACCTTC
- | TRBJ2-3 | TRBV24-1 | - | CATSDLRGPRATDTQYF | TGTGCCACCAGTGATTTGCGGGGGCCGAGGGCGACAGATACGCAGTATTTT
- | TRBJ1-3 | TRBV4-3 | once | CASSQEHHSGNTIYF | TGCGCCAGCAGCCAAGAACACCACTCTGGAAACACCATATATTTT
TRBD1 | TRBJ2-5 | TRBV4-1 | - | CASSHGQGRETQYF | TGCGCCAGCAGCCACGGACAGGGTCGCGAGACCCAGTACTTC
- | TRBJ1-2 | TRBV15 | once | CATSGGPRDGYTF | TGTGCCACCAGCGGGGGCCCGCGGGATGGCTACACCTTC
TRBD1 | TRBJ1-2 | TRBV2 | - | CARGLQGRGWYGYTF | TGTGCCAGAGGATTACAGGGGAGGGGATGGTATGGCTACACCTTC
- | TRBJ1-6 | TRBV27 | - | CASRSGQQWDSPLHF | TGTGCCAGCAGATCTGGACAGCAATGGGATTCACCCCTCCACTTT
- | TRBJ2-3 | TRBV5-4 | - | CASSLTGTDTQYF | TGTGCCAGCAGCTTGACAGGAACAGATACGCAGTATTTT
TRBD1 | TRBJ2-7 | TRBV5-6 | - | CASSHGRDSPYEQYF | TGTGCCAGCAGCCACGGCCGGGACAGCCCTTACGAGCAGTACTTC
TRBD1 | TRBJ2-7 | TRBV11-3 | - | CASSWGVSGGHSYEQYF | TGTGCCAGCAGCTGGGGAGTCTCAGGGGGCCATTCCTACGAGCAGTACTTC
- | TRBJ1-5 | TRBV28 | - | CASSLMTHQPQHF | TGTGCCAGCAGTTTGATGACCCATCAGCCCCAGCATTTT
- | TRBJ2-3 | TRBV4-1 | once | CASSQANLPKGVQYF | TGCGCCAGCAGCCAAGCAAACCTCCCCAAGGGTGTGCAGTATTTT